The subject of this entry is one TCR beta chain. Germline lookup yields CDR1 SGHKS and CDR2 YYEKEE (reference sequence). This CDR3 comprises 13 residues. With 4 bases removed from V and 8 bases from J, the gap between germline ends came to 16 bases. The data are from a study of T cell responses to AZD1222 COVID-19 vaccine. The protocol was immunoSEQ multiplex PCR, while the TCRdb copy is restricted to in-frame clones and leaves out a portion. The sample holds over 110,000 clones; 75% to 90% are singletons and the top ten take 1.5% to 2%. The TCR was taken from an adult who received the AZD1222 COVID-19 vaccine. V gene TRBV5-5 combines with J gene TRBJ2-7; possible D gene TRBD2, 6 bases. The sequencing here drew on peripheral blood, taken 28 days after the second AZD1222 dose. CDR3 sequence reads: CASSLIGEAQQYF. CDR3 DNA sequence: TGTGCCAGCAGCCTGATAGGGGAGGCGCAGCAGTACTTC.